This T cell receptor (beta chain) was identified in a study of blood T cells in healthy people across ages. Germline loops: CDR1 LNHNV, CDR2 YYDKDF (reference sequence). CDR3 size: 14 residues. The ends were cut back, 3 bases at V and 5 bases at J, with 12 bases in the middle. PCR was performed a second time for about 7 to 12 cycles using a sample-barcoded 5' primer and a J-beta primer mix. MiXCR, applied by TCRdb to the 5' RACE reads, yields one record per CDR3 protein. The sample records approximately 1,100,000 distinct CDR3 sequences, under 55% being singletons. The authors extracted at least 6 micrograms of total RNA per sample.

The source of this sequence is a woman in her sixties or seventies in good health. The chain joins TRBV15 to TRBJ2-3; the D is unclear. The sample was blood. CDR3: CATSRPDYEDTQYF. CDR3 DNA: TGTGCCACCAGCAGGCCGGATTATGAAGATACGCAGTATTTT.